This T cell receptor beta chain came from a study of T cell responses to AZD1222 COVID-19 vaccine. Study-wide results and caveats: Nearly half of spike-specific TCRs reportedly target variant regions that are unmutated in the B.1.351 and B.1.1.7 variants.

Notes on this clone: As yet, its antigen is unknown.

The method was immunoSEQ multiplex PCR; TCRdb's version includes in-frame clones alone and lacks a portion of them. The data contain around 100,000 clones, approximately 88% of them seen just once; the ten biggest clones take up more than 20%. Germline loops: CDR1 SGHVS, CDR2 FNYEAQ. V lost 2 bases and J 2 bases, leaving 12 bases between the germline ends. This CDR3 spans 15 amino acids. Sequences were derived from peripheral blood, sampled on day 0 of AZD1222 vaccination. The chain has TRBV7-6 and TRBJ1-1; D not resolved. The origin of this receptor is an adult in good health. CDR3 sequence reads: CASSLMAESNTEAFF. Written as DNA, the CDR3 is TGTGCCAGCAGCTTAATGGCAGAGAGTAACACTGAAGCTTTCTTT.